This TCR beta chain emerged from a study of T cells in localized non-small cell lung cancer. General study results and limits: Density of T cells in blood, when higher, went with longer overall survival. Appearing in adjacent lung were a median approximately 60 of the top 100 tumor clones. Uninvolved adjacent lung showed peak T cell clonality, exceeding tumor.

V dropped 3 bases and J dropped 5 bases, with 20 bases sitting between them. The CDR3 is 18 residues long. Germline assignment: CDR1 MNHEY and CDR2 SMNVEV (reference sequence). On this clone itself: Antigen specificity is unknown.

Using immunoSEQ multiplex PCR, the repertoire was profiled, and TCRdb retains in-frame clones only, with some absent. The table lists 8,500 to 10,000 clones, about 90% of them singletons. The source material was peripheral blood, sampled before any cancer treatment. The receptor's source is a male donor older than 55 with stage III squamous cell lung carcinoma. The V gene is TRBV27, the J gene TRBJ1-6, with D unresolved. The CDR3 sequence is CASSLVSRNPLNNSPLHF. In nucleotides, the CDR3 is TGTGCCAGCAGTTTGGTTTCAAGAAACCCACTAAATAATTCACCCCTCCACTTT.